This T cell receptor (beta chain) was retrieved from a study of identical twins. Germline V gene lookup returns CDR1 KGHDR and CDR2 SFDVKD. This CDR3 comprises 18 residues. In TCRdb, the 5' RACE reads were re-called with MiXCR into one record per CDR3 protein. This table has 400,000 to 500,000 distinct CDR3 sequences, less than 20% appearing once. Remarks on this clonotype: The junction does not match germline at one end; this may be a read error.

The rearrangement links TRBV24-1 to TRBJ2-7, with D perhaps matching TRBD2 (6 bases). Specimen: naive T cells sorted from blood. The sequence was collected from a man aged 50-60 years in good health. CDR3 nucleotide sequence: TGTGCCTCCAGCCCGGCGACAGCTAAGACTAGAGGTTCCTACGAGCAGTACTTC. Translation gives CASSPATAKTRGSYEQYF.